This entry concerns a single T cell receptor (beta chain). This sample stems from a study of T cells after yellow fever vaccination. Germline-derived CDR1 and CDR2 are SGHRS and YFSETQ. V lost 1 base, J lost 9 bases, and 17 bases lay in between. The CDR3 is 15 amino acids. Findings of the study overall: Relatively few clonotypes were ones that appeared in both CD4 and CD8 compartments.

MiXCR, applied by TCRdb to the 5' RACE reads, yields one record per CDR3 protein. Here the sample spans roughly 85,000 distinct CDR3 sequences, about an eighth being singletons. This rearrangement joins TRBV5-1 to TRBJ2-1; a possible D gene is TRBD2 (5 bases). The starting material was CD8+ T cells not binding an NS4B(214-222) dextramer, sorted from PBMCs, obtained about 21 days after the first yellow fever vaccination. This TCR derives from a man between 18 and 29 years old who received the YFV17D yellow fever vaccine. CDR3 nucleotide sequence: TGCGCCAGCAGCTTGCGAACTAGAGAAATCGGTGAGCAGTTCTTC. Its protein is CASSLRTREIGEQFF.